This T cell receptor (beta chain) was found in a study of control samples from healthy donors and cancer patients (dated by TCRdb to the early 2020s). In regard to this clone: Its target antigen remains unknown. Base qualities are missing; no much larger clone stands one base away.

From V the trimming removes 3 bases and from J it removes 8 bases, while the gene matches leave 6 bases of the junction unaccounted for. The CDR3, from cysteine to phenylalanine, totals 13 residues. Here the CDR3 DNA is all that survives: 39 bases in frame from base 1. From a lookup of the germline V gene, CDR1 and CDR2 are MDHEN and SYDVKM. Libraries were constructed by the immunoSEQ multiplex PCR assay. Imported from immuneACCESS, the table was reduced by TCRdb to in-frame sequences with V and J called. These copies leave out some clones; in studies compared against another copy, an unresolved V gene accounts for under half, and the cause of the remainder is not known. The sample yields over 100,000 clones; more than 80% were counted once. Of the sample, about 2.3% falls within the top ten clones.

The sequencing input was blood. The chain is encoded by TRBV28 joined to TRBJ1-1, with 7 bases matching TRBD1. The source is a middle-aged man in good health. The sequenced DNA is TGTGCCAGCAGTTTCGCAGGGGGTGGAGAAGCTTTCTTT. Its translation reads: CASSFAGGGEAFF.